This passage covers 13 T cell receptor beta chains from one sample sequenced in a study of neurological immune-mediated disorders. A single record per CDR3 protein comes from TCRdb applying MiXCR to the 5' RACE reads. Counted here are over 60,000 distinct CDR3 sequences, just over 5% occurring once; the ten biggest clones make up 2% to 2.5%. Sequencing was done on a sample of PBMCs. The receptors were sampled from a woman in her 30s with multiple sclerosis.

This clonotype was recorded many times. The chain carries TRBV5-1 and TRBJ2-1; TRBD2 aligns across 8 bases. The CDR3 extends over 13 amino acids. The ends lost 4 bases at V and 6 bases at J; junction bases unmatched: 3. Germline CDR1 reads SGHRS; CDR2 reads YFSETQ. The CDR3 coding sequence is TGCGCCAGCAGCCGGGGGGGGGCCAATGAGCAGTTCTTC. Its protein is CASSRGGANEQFF.

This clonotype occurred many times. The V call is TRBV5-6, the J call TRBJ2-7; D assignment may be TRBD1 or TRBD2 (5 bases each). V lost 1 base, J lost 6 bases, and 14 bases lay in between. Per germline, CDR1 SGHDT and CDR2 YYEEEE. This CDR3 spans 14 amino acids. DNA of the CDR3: TGTGCCAGCAGCTTGAGAGGGTTCGGGACCGAGCAGTACGTC. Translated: CASSLRGFGTEQYV.

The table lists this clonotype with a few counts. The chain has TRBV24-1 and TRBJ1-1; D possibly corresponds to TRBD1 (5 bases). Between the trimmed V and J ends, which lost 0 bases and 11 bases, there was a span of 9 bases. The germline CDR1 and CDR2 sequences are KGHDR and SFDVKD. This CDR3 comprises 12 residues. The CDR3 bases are TGTGCCACCAGTGATTTGATAGGGGCGGCTTTCTTT. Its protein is CATSDLIGAAFF.

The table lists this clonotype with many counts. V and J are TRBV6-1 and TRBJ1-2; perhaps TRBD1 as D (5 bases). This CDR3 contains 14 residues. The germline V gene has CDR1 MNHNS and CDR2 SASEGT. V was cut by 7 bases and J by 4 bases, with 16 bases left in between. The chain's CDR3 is CASTGEGIGYGYTF. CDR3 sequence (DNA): TGTGCCAGCACGGGGGAGGGGATCGGCTATGGCTACACCTTC.

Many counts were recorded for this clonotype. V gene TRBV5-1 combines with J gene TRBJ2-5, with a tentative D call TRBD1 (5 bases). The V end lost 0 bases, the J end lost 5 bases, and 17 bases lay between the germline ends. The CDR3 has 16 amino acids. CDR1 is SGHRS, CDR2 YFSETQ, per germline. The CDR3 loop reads CASSLASPQGTETQYF. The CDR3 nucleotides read TGCGCCAGCAGCTTGGCCTCTCCGCAGGGCACCGAGACCCAGTACTTC.

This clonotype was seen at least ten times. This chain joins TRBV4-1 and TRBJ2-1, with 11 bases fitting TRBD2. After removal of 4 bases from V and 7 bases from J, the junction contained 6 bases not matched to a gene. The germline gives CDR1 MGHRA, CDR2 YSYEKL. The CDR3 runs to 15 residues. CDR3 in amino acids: CASSLLAGGRNEQFF. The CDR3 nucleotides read TGCGCCAGCAGCCTTCTAGCGGGAGGTAGGAATGAGCAGTTCTTC.

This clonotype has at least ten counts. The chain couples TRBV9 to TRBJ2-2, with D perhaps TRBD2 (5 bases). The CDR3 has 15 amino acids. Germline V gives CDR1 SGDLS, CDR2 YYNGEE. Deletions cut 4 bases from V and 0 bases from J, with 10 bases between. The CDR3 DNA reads TGTGCCAGCAGCCCGCGGACTGCGAACACCGGGGAGCTGTTTTTT. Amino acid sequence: CASSPRTANTGELFF.

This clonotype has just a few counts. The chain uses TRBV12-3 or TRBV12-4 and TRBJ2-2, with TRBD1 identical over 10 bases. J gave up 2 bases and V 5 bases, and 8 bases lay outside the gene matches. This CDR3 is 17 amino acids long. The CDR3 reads CASSRIGTGVNTGELFF. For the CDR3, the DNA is TGTGCCAGCAGTCGTATCGGGACAGGGGTAAACACCGGGGAGCTGTTTTTT.

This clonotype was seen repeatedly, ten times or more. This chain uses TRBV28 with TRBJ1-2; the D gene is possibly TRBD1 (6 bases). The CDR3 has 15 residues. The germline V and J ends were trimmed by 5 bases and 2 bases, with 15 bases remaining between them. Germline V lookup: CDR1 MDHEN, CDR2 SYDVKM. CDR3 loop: CASSPFGGANYGYTF. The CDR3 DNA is TGTGCCAGCAGTCCCTTTGGGGGGGCAAACTATGGCTACACCTTC.

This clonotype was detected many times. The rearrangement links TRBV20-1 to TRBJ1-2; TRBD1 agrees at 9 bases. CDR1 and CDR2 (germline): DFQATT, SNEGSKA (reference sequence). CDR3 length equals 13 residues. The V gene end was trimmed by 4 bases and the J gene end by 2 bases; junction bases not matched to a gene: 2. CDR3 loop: CSATDRGNYGYTF. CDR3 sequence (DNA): TGCAGTGCTACCGACAGGGGGAACTATGGCTACACCTTC.

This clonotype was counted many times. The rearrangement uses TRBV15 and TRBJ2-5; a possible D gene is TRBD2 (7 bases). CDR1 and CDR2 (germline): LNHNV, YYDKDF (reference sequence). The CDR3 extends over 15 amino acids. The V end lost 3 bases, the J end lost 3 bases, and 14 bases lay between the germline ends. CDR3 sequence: CATSSTGRAKETQYF. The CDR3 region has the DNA TGTGCCACCAGCAGCACAGGGAGGGCGAAAGAGACCCAGTACTTC.

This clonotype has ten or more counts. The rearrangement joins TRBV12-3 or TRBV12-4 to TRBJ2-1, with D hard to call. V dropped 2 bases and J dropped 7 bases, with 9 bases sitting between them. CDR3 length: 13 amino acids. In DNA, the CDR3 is TGTGCCAGCAGTTTACGGGCTCGGAATGAGCAGTTCTTC. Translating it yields CASSLRARNEQFF.

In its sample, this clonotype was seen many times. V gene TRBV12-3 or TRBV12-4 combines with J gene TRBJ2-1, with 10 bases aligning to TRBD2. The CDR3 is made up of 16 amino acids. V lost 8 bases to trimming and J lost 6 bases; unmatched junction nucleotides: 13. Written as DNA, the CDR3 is TGTGCCAGCCACGCAGCGGGGGGGCTCAAGCTCAATGAGCAGTTCTTC. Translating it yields CASHAAGGLKLNEQFF.